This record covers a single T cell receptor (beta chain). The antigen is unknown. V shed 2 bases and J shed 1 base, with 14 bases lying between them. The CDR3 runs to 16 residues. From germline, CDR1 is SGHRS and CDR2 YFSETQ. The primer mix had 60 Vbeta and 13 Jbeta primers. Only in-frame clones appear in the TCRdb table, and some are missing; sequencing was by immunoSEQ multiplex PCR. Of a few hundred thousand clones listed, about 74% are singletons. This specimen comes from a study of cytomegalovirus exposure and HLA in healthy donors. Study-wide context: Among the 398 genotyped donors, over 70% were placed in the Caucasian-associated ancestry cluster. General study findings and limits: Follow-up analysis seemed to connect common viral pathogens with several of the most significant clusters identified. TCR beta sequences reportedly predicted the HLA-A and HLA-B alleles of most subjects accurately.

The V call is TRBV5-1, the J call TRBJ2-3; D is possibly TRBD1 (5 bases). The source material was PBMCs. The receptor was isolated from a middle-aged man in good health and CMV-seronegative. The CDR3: CASSFSTGLGTDTQYF. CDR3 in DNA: TGCGCCAGCAGCTTCAGTACAGGTCTAGGCACAGATACGCAGTATTTT.